This entry concerns a single T cell receptor (beta chain). This clone has only a few counts. No cognate antigen has been identified for it. Base quality data are lacking; no much larger clone is found one base away. This sample is part of a study of beta chain features in type 1 diabetes (dated by TCRdb to 2016 to 2019). About the full investigation: Mean age, gender distribution, total cell number and subset yield did not differ between patients and healthy donors. A total of 107,917,701 sorted cells were examined across all samples, and a strong correlation was observed between cell number per subset and RNA yield. In the study, TCRB repertoires of sorted circulating CD4+ T cell subsets from recently diagnosed type 1 diabetes patients were compared with those of matched healthy donors. Whereas all 28 donors provided naive and central memory subsets, regulatory and stem cell-like memory subsets were isolated from just 8 patients and roughly 8 healthy donors. Overall study outcomes, separate from this receptor: Patients with type 1 diabetes made fewer insertions and deleted more nucleotides at VDJ recombination sites, implying thymic rearrangement abnormalities. Naive, central memory and regulatory TCRB repertoires appeared to be more alike among patients than among healthy donors. In all four CD4+ subsets, TCRB CDR3 length was moderately but significantly shorter in type 1 diabetes patients. Because cDNA rather than genomic DNA was sequenced, highly expressing activated cells could have been over-represented, although no difference in activation and CD3 levels was found between groups. HLA sub-analyses involved small numbers of individuals, so any influence of HLA type on TCRB rearrangement remained unresolved. Shorter templates might have been favored by PCR, but patient and control samples were amplified and corrected together, so both groups would have been affected equally by any skew.

Each donor gave one peripheral blood draw, averaging approximately 0.12 L, which was collected into heparinised tubes. Naive, central memory, regulatory and stem cell-like memory CD4+ T cells were sorted on a BD FACSAria II using a panel including CD45RO, CCR7, CD25, CD127, CD95 and CD27. Every sorted population had a purity above 95%. PBMCs were separated immediately by Lymphoprep density gradient centrifugation and were stained directly, without being cultured. Samples were stained and sorted in pairs, with one healthy donor and one patient per experiment, so that batch effects were minimized. All of the isolated RNA was reverse transcribed with the High Capacity cDNA Reverse Transcription Kit, so expressed TCRB transcripts were sequenced. Naive, central memory and regulatory T cell samples underwent deep immunoSEQ sequencing, averaging roughly 3.4 million total reads per sample. After sorted cells were lysed in RLT buffer, RNA was extracted with DNase-treated RNeasy Micro or Mini kits, with the choice depending on cell number. Each cell subset was processed separately to prevent cross-contamination, with patient and healthy donor samples processed together. The immunoSEQ multiplex PCR was used to amplify TCRB sequences from cDNA, yielding 87-bp fragments that span the CDR3 region. Sequencing of the amplicons was done on the Illumina HiSeq platform. In the original analysis: PCR bias was computationally corrected using synthetic template baselines, reads within Hamming distance 2 were collapsed, and singletons that could not be merged were discarded. Reads were aligned against IMGT so that V, D and J genes, CDR3 length and insertions or deletions at six rearrangement sites could be assigned. Clonotype counts were normalized to sorted cell number within each subset before computing true diversity and Gini coefficients with the tcR R package. The overlap coefficient, calculated on TCRB nucleotide sequences, was used to quantify repertoire sharing. The table was pulled from immuneACCESS by TCRdb, which kept in-frame rearrangements only. Such tables lose some clones; where checked, under half of the loss comes from unresolved V genes, and the rest has no known cause. V, J and clone size are those of that table, while D and trimming were read from the DNA. Present in this sample are 250,000 to 300,000 clones, approximately 8% of which were seen just once. The ten top clones hold more than 1% of the sample.

The source material was central memory CD4+ T cells from blood. The source is a woman aged 18-35 years in good health.

The DNA is TGTGCCAGCAGTACACAGGGTTCAGGCACCTACGAGCAGTACGTC. Its coded protein is CASSTQGSGTYEQYV. Rearrangement joined TRBV28 to TRBJ2-7; TRBD1 is perhaps the D gene, given 6 matching bases. V was cut back by 5 bases and J by 2 bases, leaving a gap of 16 bases between them. Per the germline V gene, MDHEN is the CDR1 and SYDVKM is the CDR2. The CDR3 has 15 amino acids, counting the end cysteine and valine. Of all the DNA, just the CDR3 is kept, 45 bases in frame from base 1.